This paragraph covers one T cell receptor beta chain sequence. The antigen is unknown. The data were taken from a study of T-cell reconstitution after alpha-beta-depleted transplantation in children. This CDR3 spans 12 amino acids. The V end lost 5 bases, the J end lost 6 bases, and 10 bases lay between the germline ends. The germline V gene has CDR1 SEHNR and CDR2 FQNEAQ (reference sequence). Findings and caveats of the study: Expanded graft clones, several hundred of them, were reportedly the source of alpha-beta T cells about two months after transplant.

The TCRbeta library incorporated unique molecular identifiers. Each CDR3 protein gets one entry after TCRdb re-called the PCR reads with MiXCR. The sample consists of 500,000 to 650,000 distinct CDR3 sequences, about an eighth of them appearing once. V gene TRBV7-9 combines with J gene TRBJ1-1, with D hard to call. The sample consisted of PBMCs, mostly from graft donor cells, taken 180 days after TCRalphabeta/CD19-depleted stem cell transplant. The sequence was obtained from a female patient aged 2-9 years who had a stem cell transplant for aplastic anemia, so the T cells may come from the graft donor. The CDR3 coding sequence is TGTGCCAGCAGCCCGGAGGCCTCTGAAGCTTTCTTT. Encoded protein: CASSPEASEAFF.